One TCR beta chain is described in this entry. PCR used 60 Vbeta primers and 13 Jbeta primers. Measured with immunoSEQ multiplex PCR; TCRdb has only the in-frame clones, and not every one. The sample lists 100,000 to 150,000 clones; 70% to 80% were seen once. Germline values: CDR1 KGHSH, CDR2 LQKENI. This CDR3 is 13 amino acids long. V was clipped by 4 bases and J by 2 bases, with 9 bases between them. This specimen comes from a study of cytomegalovirus exposure and HLA in healthy donors. The rearrangement uses TRBV18 and TRBJ2-7; D remains ambiguous. This TCR derives from a man in his forties or fifties in good health and CMV-seropositive. Sequencing was done on a sample of PBMCs. This CDR3 reads CASSLSTPYEQYF. CDR3 DNA: TGTGCCAGCTCACTTAGTACTCCCTACGAGCAGTACTTC.